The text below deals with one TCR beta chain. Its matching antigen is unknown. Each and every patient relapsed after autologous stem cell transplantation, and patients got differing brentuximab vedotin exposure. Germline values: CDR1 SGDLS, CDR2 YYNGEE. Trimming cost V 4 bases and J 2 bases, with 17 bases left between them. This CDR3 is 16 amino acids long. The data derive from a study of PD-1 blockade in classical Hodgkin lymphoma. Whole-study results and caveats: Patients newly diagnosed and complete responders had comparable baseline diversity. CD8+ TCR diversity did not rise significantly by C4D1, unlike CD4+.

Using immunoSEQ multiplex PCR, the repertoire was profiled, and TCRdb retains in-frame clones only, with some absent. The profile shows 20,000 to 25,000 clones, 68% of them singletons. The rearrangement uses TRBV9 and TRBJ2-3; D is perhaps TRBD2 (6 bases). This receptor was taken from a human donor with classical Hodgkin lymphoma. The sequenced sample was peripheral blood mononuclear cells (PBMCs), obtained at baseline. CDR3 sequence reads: CASSNGTPRVTDTQYF. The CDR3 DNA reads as TGTGCCAGCAGCAACGGGACTCCCCGGGTCACAGATACGCAGTATTTT.